The next 4 T cell receptor beta chains were all read from a single sample in a study of blood T cell repertoires in COVID-19. Assay: immunoSEQ multiplex PCR; the TCRdb copy retains only in-frame clones and omits some. Of over 70,000 clones in the sample, about four fifths were seen once. The sequenced sample consisted of peripheral blood. These receptors all come from a man between 60 and 75 years old with acute or convalescent COVID-19.

J is TRBJ2-6 and V is TRBV5-1; tentatively, D is TRBD2 (5 bases). The length of the CDR3 is 15 residues. Germline V gene data show CDR1 as SGHRS and CDR2 as YFSETQ. Trimming took 6 bases from V and 2 from J, leaving 12 bases between them. Written as DNA, the CDR3 is TGCGCCAGCATAGGACTGCAGGCTGGGGCCAACGTCCTGACTTTC. Amino acid sequence: CASIGLQAGANVLTF.

This chain links TRBV6-5 with TRBJ2-7; TRBD1 is a possible D gene (7 bases). There are 14 residues in the CDR3. V gave up 5 bases and J gave up 4 bases, with 15 bases separating them. Germline assignment: CDR1 MNHEY and CDR2 SVGAGI. CDR3 DNA: TGTGCCAGCAGTATCTCAGGGGGGATTTACGAGCAGTACTTC. Encoded protein: CASSISGGIYEQYF.

This chain links TRBV19 with TRBJ2-5, with D possibly being TRBD1 (5 bases). CDR3 size: 15 residues. V gave up 1 base and J gave up 5 bases, with 14 bases separating them. The germline V gene has CDR1 LNHDA and CDR2 SQIVND (reference sequence). The CDR3 DNA follows: TGTGCCAGTAGTATAGGGGGTAGGGGTATTGAGACCCAGTACTTC. Residues: CASSIGGRGIETQYF. The full variable domain, its missing parts supplied by reference TRBV19 and TRBJ2-5, is DGGITQSPKYLFRKEGQNVTLSCEQNLNHDAMYWYRQDPGQGLRLIYYSQIVNDFQKGDIAEGYSVSREKKESFPLTVTSAQKNPTAFYLCASSIGGRGIETQYFGPGTRLLVL.

The chain uses TRBV6-6 and TRBJ1-3; the D is unclear. The CDR3 length is 15 residues. Germline-derived CDR1 and CDR2 are MNHNY and SVGAGI (reference sequence). V lost 0 bases, J lost 2 bases, and 8 bases lay in between. This CDR3 is CASSYSGDAGNTIYF. CDR3 DNA: TGTGCCAGCAGTTACTCGGGAGATGCTGGAAACACCATATATTTT.